This is a list of T cell receptor beta chains from one sample in a study of T cell changes during pregnancy in multiple sclerosis. The method was immunoSEQ multiplex PCR; TCRdb's version includes in-frame clones alone and lacks a portion of them. The table lists more than 65,000 clones, roughly nine tenths of them singletons. The sample in question was peripheral blood, obtained in the first trimester of pregnancy. Every receptor here comes from a female donor with multiple sclerosis, enrolled in a pregnancy study. Each CDR3 is given with its conserved first and last residue. Each record gives: V gene, D gene, clone size, J gene, CDR3 protein, CDR3 DNA. The D gene is left open where the match is weak. Some rows mark clone size as missing; the rest say once, few, many or name a class of expanded clone.

TRBV11-1	TRBD1	-	TRBJ2-1	CASSRDRDNEQFF	TGTGCCAGCAGCCGGGACAGAGACAATGAGCAGTTCTTC
TRBV7-9	-	-	TRBJ2-7	CASSQGKGPYEQYF	TGTGCCAGCAGCCAGGGAAAAGGGCCCTACGAGCAGTACTTC
TRBV9	TRBD1	-	TRBJ1-6	CASSARTGGHSPLHF	TGTGCCAGCAGCGCGAGGACAGGGGGCCATTCACCCCTCCACTTT
TRBV7-2	-	-	TRBJ2-1	CASSQSYNEQFF	TGTGCCAGCAGCCAGTCCTACAATGAGCAGTTCTTC
TRBV7-3	-	-	TRBJ2-4	CASATGPRDIQYF	TGTGCCAGCGCTACAGGCCCTAGAGACATTCAGTACTTC
TRBV7-8	TRBD1	-	TRBJ1-2	CASSLGAGTALFLGYGYTF	TGTGCCAGCAGCTTAGGGGCCGGGACAGCCCTGTTCTTAGGCTATGGCTACACCTTC
TRBV7-9	TRBD2	many	TRBJ2-7	CASSLPLAGGYEQYF	TGTGCCAGCAGCTTACCCCTAGCGGGAGGCTACGAGCAGTACTTC
TRBV14	TRBD2	once	TRBJ2-3	CASSQDPPLAGPTDTQYF	TGTGCCAGCAGCCAAGACCCCCCCTTAGCGGGGCCCACAGATACGCAGTATTTT
TRBV5-6	-	-	TRBJ1-3	CASSSSPRGNTIYF	TGTGCCAGCAGCTCCAGCCCAAGGGGGAACACCATATATTTT
TRBV19	TRBD2	-	TRBJ2-5	CASSITSGFQETQYF	TGTGCCAGTAGTATAACTAGCGGGTTCCAAGAGACCCAGTACTTC
TRBV7-2	-	-	TRBJ1-1	CASSFDSRGTEAFF	TGTGCCAGCAGCTTCGACAGCAGGGGAACTGAAGCTTTCTTT
TRBV27	TRBD2	few	TRBJ2-7	CASSAITGGPLIFYEQYF	TGTGCCAGCAGTGCCATAACGGGAGGCCCTCTAATTTTCTACGAGCAGTACTTC
TRBV2	-	-	TRBJ2-3	CASSASSSTDTQYF	TGTGCCAGCAGCGCTTCGAGCTCCACAGATACGCAGTATTTT
TRBV27	TRBD2	-	TRBJ2-7	CASSPIAGEFKRWYEQYF	TGTGCCAGCAGTCCGATAGCGGGGGAGTTTAAACGATGGTACGAGCAGTACTTC
TRBV27	-	-	TRBJ2-7	CASSYYRDKLVRTAYEQYF	TGTGCCAGCAGTTATTACCGGGACAAGCTGGTGAGGACGGCCTACGAGCAGTACTTC
TRBV28	-	-	TRBJ2-3	CASSPLGLSTDTQYF	TGTGCCAGCAGCCCCCTAGGCTTGAGCACAGATACGCAGTATTTT
TRBV7-3	TRBD2	-	TRBJ2-1	CASTRAGGPNEQFF	TGTGCCAGCACCAGAGCGGGGGGGCCGAATGAGCAGTTCTTC
TRBV21-1	-	-	TRBJ2-7	CASSKEGGFAYEQYF	TGTGCCAGCAGCAAAGAGGGAGGGTTTGCCTACGAGCAGTACTTC
TRBV19	TRBD2	few	TRBJ2-7	CASSIGSTSGRYEQYF	TGTGCCAGTAGTATCGGGTCTACTAGCGGGCGGTACGAGCAGTACTTC
TRBV1	-	-	TRBJ2-2	CTSTPRSAGKNTGELFF	TGCACCAGCACCCCGAGGTCGGCGGGAAAGAACACCGGGGAGCTGTTTTTT
TRBV5-3	-	-	TRBJ1-3	CARSLRGANTIYF	TGTGCCAGAAGCTTGCGGGGGGCAAACACCATATATTTT
TRBV11-3	TRBD2	once	TRBJ2-3	CASSSGSHSGRASDTQYF	TGTGCCAGCAGTTCGGGGTCCCATAGCGGGAGGGCCTCGGATACGCAGTATTTT
TRBV19	-	-	TRBJ2-7	CASSIGGGGEDEQYF	TGTGCCAGTAGTATAGGGGGAGGGGGTGAGGACGAGCAGTACTTC
TRBV6-4	-	-	TRBJ2-3	CASSETTGPTDTQYF	TGTGCCAGCAGCGAAACCACAGGGCCCACAGATACGCAGTATTTT
TRBV7-9	TRBD2	once	TRBJ2-2	CASSSPISGGNTGELFF	TGTGCCAGCAGCTCCCCGATTAGCGGGGGAAACACCGGGGAGCTGTTTTTT
TRBV4-2	TRBD2	-	TRBJ2-2	CASSQDLAGLITTNTGELFF	TGTGCCAGCAGCCAAGATCTAGCGGGACTTATTACTACGAACACCGGGGAGCTGTTTTTT
TRBV19	-	-	TRBJ1-1	CASSTSGRMLPNTEAFF	TGTGCCAGTAGTACCTCGGGGAGAATGCTACCAAACACTGAAGCTTTCTTT
TRBV4-2	-	once	TRBJ1-1	CASSQDLLAEENTEAFF	TGTGCCAGCAGCCAAGATCTTCTCGCAGAAGAGAACACTGAAGCTTTCTTT
TRBV6-1	-	-	TRBJ1-1	CASSEVLVTGNTEAFF	TGTGCCAGCAGTGAAGTTTTGGTCACCGGGAACACTGAAGCTTTCTTT
TRBV11-1	TRBD1	-	TRBJ1-1	CASSLGQGWKTFF	TGTGCCAGCAGCTTGGGACAGGGGTGGAAAACTTTCTTT
TRBV9	TRBD1	-	TRBJ2-6	CASSAGQGSGANVLTF	TGTGCCAGCAGCGCGGGACAGGGCTCTGGGGCCAACGTCCTGACTTTC
TRBV30	TRBD1	-	TRBJ1-6	CAWSVQGGSPLHF	TGTGCCTGGAGTGTACAGGGGGGATCACCCCTCCACTTT
TRBV15	TRBD1	-	TRBJ2-5	CATQDRKGARETQYF	TGTGCCACCCAAGATCGAAAGGGGGCGCGGGAGACCCAGTACTTC
TRBV2	-	-	TRBJ1-5	CASSENNSGPQHF	TGTGCCAGCAGTGAAAACAACTCAGGACCCCAGCATTTT
TRBV6-1	TRBD2	-	TRBJ2-3	CASSSLAGGRDTQYF	TGTGCCAGCAGTTCACTAGCGGGGGGGCGGGATACGCAGTATTTT
TRBV6-1	-	-	TRBJ2-1	CASSEVFSGAGYPNEQFF	TGTGCCAGCAGTGAAGTATTCTCCGGTGCAGGGTACCCCAATGAGCAGTTCTTC
TRBV19	TRBD1	-	TRBJ1-6	CASRWTGDDSPLHF	TGTGCCAGCCGATGGACAGGGGACGATTCACCCCTCCACTTT